This TCR beta chain is from a study of glioma-infiltrating T cells after dendritic cell vaccination. Sequencing was performed with immunoSEQ multiplex PCR; in TCRdb, only in-frame clones are kept and a portion is missing. The data contain roughly 56,000 clones, approximately 81% of them seen just once; the ten biggest clones take up about 9%. Germline values: CDR1 LGHNA, CDR2 YNFKEQ. Trimming shortened V by 0 bases and J by 5 bases, and 10 bases separated the two germline ends. The CDR3 runs to 15 residues. The time point is: after dendritic cell vaccination, including at tumor progression/relapse. Source: blood, taken after dendritic cell vaccination. The clonotype originates from a human donor with glioblastoma. This chain links TRBV4-2 with TRBJ1-4; D might be TRBD1 (5 bases). CDR3 in amino acids: CASSQEWGGNEKLFF. The CDR3 DNA reads as TGTGCCAGCAGCCAAGAATGGGGGGGGAATGAAAAACTGTTTTTT.